This T cell receptor beta chain was profiled in a study of identical twins. This clonotype came up many times. Its antigen is still unknown. At one boundary the junction diverges from the germline segment, which might be a read error. The CDR3 extends over 15 amino acids. TCRdb fed the 5' RACE reads into MiXCR, producing one record per CDR3 protein. This table has hundreds of thousands of distinct CDR3 sequences, more than 6.5% appearing once. Study results and caveats: Reduced insertions were recorded for abundant cord blood beta clonotypes, with no such pattern in memory repertoires.

These sequences were also reported in another study, on yellow fever vaccine responses in identical twins. That work adds: Reportedly, twins showed a vaccine T cell response that looked partly convergent and partly personalized.

Material: memory (CD45RO+) T cells sorted from blood. V usage is TRBV12-3 or TRBV12-4 and J usage is TRBJ2-5, with D possibly TRBD2 on 6 matching bases. This clonotype was sampled from a woman aged 18-30 years in good health. This chain's CDR3 is CASTRFRIGEAPTDF. The CDR3 nucleotides are TGTGCCAGCACCCGATTTAGGATCGGGGAGGCCCCGACGGACTTC.